The sequence of this T cell receptor beta chain was determined in a study of cytomegalovirus exposure and HLA in healthy donors. In the study overall: The platform used for the 120 or so validation repertoires matched that of the approximately 670 first-cohort repertoires, a later analysis reported.

Trimming cost V 5 bases and J 0 bases, with 16 bases left between them. The germline V gene has CDR1 SQVTM and CDR2 ANQGSEA. This CDR3 is 15 amino acids long. The study, taken as a whole, reports: The study designated 164 TCR beta chains cytomegalovirus-associated. For most TCR sequences rarity was the rule, although some public TCRs occurred in many donors. With high specificity and sensitivity, the classifier reportedly diagnosed cytomegalovirus status.

Only in-frame clones appear in the TCRdb table, and some are missing; sequencing was by immunoSEQ multiplex PCR. The table lists 250,000 to 400,000 clones, 88% of them singletons, with roughly 0.88% in the top ten. With respect to this clone: Its antigen remains unidentified.

The receptor was isolated from a man aged 25-45 years in good health and CMV-seronegative. Specimen: PBMCs. V usage is TRBV29-1 and J usage is TRBJ1-2, with D possibly TRBD1 on 6 matching bases. The CDR3 nucleotides read TGCAGCGTTTACATCTTACAGGGTACTAACTATGGCTACACCTTC. It is translated as CSVYILQGTNYGYTF. The full variable domain, in which reference TRBV29-1 and TRBJ1-2 provide the parts outside the CDR3, is SAVISQKPSRDICQRGTSLTIQCQVDSQVTMMFWYRQQPGQSLTLIATANQGSEATYESGFVIDKFPISRPNLTFSTLTVSNMSPEDSSIYLCSVYILQGTNYGYTFGSGTRLTVV.